This T cell receptor (beta chain) was captured by sequencing in a study of human T cells and chemical hapten exposure. On the study more broadly: 2% DPC was applied to approximately 2 cm by approximately 2 cm of upper inner arm skin for sensitization. Study-wide results and limits: Sensitization with DPC brought no change to TCRs above 1 in 1000 in frequency.

This clonotype was counted only a few times. Its antigen is still unknown. A single record per CDR3 protein comes from TCRdb applying MiXCR to the RACE reads. The data show roughly 380,000 distinct CDR3 sequences, with around 5.5% seen just once and roughly 2.6% held by the top ten. The CDR3 sequence is 14 residues long. The V and J ends lost 0 bases and 9 bases respectively, with 13 bases between them. Germline assignment: CDR1 SGHRS and CDR2 YFSETQ. The time point is: pre-sensitization, week 0. Treatment: therapeutic diphenylcyclopropenone sensitization with weekly scalp DPC. This TCR was sampled from a woman aged 50 to 65 with alopecia areata. Some clones in this sample may be carry-over from other donors' samples. The chain recombines TRBV5-1 with TRBJ2-1; D may be TRBD1 or TRBD2 (6 bases each). This specimen consisted of whole blood, obtained in connection with sensitization to the hapten diphenylcyclopropenone (DPC). CDR3 amino acids: CASSLGTGAFEQFF. CDR3 in DNA: TGCGCCAGCAGCTTGGGTACGGGGGCTTTTGAGCAGTTCTTC.